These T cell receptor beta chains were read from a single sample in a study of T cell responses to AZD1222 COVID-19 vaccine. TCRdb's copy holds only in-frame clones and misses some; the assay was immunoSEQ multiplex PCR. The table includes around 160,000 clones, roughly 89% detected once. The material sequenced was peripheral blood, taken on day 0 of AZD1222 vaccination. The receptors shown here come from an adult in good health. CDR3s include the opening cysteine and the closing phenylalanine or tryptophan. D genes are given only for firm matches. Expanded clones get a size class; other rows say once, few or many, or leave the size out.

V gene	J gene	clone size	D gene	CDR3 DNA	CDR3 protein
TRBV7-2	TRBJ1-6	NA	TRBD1	TGTGCCAGCGGCCGGGACAGTATCGATTCACCCCTCCACTTT	CASGRDSIDSPLHF
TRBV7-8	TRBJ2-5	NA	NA	TGTGCCAGCAGCCCCCTCCTCATAGAGACCCAGTACTTC	CASSPLLIETQYF
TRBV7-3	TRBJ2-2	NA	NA	TGTGCCAGCAGCCTCCGACCAGATTCTTACACCGGGGAGCTGTTTTTT	CASSLRPDSYTGELFF
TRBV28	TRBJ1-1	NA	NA	TGTGCCACCGTTAGAATGAACACTGAAGCTTTCTTT	CATVRMNTEAFF
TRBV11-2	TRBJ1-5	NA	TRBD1	TGTGCCAGCAAGGGACAGGGGAGCAATCAGCCCCAGCATTTT	CASKGQGSNQPQHF
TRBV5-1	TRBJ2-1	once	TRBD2	TGCGCCAGCAGCATCCTGACTAGCGGGGTGTACAATGAGCAGTTCTTC	CASSILTSGVYNEQFF
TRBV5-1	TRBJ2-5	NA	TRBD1	TGCGCCAGCAGCTTGGCTTCAGAGGGGACAGGGGGCGAGTACTTC	CASSLASEGTGGEYF
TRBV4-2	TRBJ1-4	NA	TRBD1	TGTGCCAGCAGCCAGCAGGGGGGAACTAATGAAAAACTGTTTTTT	CASSQQGGTNEKLFF
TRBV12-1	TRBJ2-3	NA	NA	TGTGCCAGCAGCTTGGGTGACTGGCCCCGTGCAGATACGCAGTATTTT	CASSLGDWPRADTQYF
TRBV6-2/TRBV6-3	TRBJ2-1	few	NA	TGTGCCAGCAGTTACTCCGGGCTCTACAATGAGCAGTTCTTC	CASSYSGLYNEQFF
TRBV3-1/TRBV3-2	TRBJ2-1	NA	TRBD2	TGTGCCAGCAGCCAGGAGCGGGGCTCCTACAATGAGCAGTTCTTC	CASSQERGSYNEQFF
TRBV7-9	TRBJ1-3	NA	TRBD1	TGTGCCAGCAGCTTAGGGGCCACAGGGGCAGCGTCTGGAAACACCATATATTTT	CASSLGATGAASGNTIYF
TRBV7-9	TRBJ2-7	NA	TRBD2	TGTGCCAGCAGCTTAGCGTTGCAGCGGGAGGTCTACGAGCAGTACTTC	CASSLALQREVYEQYF
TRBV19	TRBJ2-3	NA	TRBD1	TGTGCCAGTAGTTCCGAGCCACCGGGACAGGGGGCAACAGATACGCAGTATTTT	CASSSEPPGQGATDTQYF
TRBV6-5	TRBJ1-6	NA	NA	TGTGCCAGCCGCCTGCGTAATTCACCCCTCCACTTT	CASRLRNSPLHF